The text below deals with one T cell receptor (beta chain). Its antigen is unidentified. The entry originates in a study of CD8+ T cells in alopecia areata. Study background: The drug, oral tofacitinib, was given to treated patients at 5 to 10 mg twice daily. General study results and limits: The study found TCR sharing across patients less clear than in mice, possibly for HLA reasons.

Germline CDR1 reads GTSNPN; CDR2 reads SVGIG (reference sequence). CDR3 size: 17 residues. Trimming removed 5 bases from V and 0 bases from J, with 17 bases in between. Extracted from the samples, RNA was reverse transcribed into cDNA to serve as the sequencing template. Method: immunoSEQ multiplex PCR; TCRdb's copy keeps in-frame clones and lacks some. The sample includes 200,000 to 250,000 clones, approximately 52% of them seen just once. The material sequenced was CD4+ T cells sorted from blood, taken at week 0. This TCR derives from a human donor with alopecia areata. This chain connects TRBV30 to TRBJ2-6; a possible D gene is TRBD2 (5 bases). The CDR3 DNA sequence: TGTGCCTGGGGACGAACGCGGGCAAACTCTGGGGCCAACGTCCTGACTTTC. It translates to CAWGRTRANSGANVLTF.